Presented here are 15 T cell receptor beta chains from one specimen sequenced in a study of cytomegalovirus exposure and HLA in healthy donors. It was with 60 Vbeta and 13 Jbeta primers that the PCR ran. Assay used: immunoSEQ multiplex PCR; TCRdb lists only in-frame clones, some missing. The table shows tens of thousands of clones, with nearly 80% occurring only once. The specimen was PBMCs. These TCRs come from a female donor in good health and CMV-seronegative.

This sequence joins TRBV19 and TRBJ1-5, with TRBD1 matching 7 bases. J was trimmed by 3 bases and V by 6 bases; bases with no gene match: 11. The CDR3 runs 16 residues. Germline V gives CDR1 LNHDA, CDR2 SQIVND (reference sequence). The CDR3 region has the DNA TGTGCCAGTAGAGGACCCGGCGGGACAGTCAATCAGCCCCAGCATTTT. This gives the protein CASRGPGGTVNQPQHF.

V gene TRBV5-1 combines with J gene TRBJ2-3, with 7 bases matching TRBD2. J lost 2 bases, V lost 7 bases, and 13 bases had no gene match. The CDR3 is 16 residues long. Germline-derived CDR1 and CDR2 are SGHRS and YFSETQ. The CDR3 region is CASLTYRDYNTDTQYF. CDR3 DNA: TGCGCCAGCCTTACTTACCGGGACTATAACACAGATACGCAGTATTTT.

This clone was seen once. The J gene is TRBJ2-1, the V gene TRBV14; D call uncertain. The CDR3 runs to 14 residues. The germline V gene has CDR1 SGHDN and CDR2 FVKESK. Trimming cost V 0 bases and J 0 bases, with 3 bases left between them. The CDR3 reads CASSQDSSYNEQFF. The CDR3 DNA follows: TGTGCCAGCAGCCAAGACTCCTCCTACAATGAGCAGTTCTTC.

This clone has a handful of counts. The chain couples TRBV5-6 to TRBJ1-4; 10 nucleotides line up with TRBD1. The germline V gene encodes CDR1 SGHDT and CDR2 YYEEEE. This CDR3 region has 15 residues. V lost 4 bases to trimming and J lost 5 bases; unmatched junction nucleotides: 5. CDR3 residues: CASSHPTGGNEKLFF. The CDR3 DNA sequence: TGTGCCAGCAGCCACCCGACAGGGGGCAATGAAAAACTGTTTTTT.

This clone was seen a handful of times. The V call is TRBV27, the J call TRBJ1-3, with 9 bases fitting TRBD1. V shed 3 bases and J 4 bases; nucleotides not matched to a gene: 13. Germline-derived CDR1 and CDR2 are MNHEY and SMNVEV (reference sequence). The CDR3 runs to 18 residues. In nucleotides, the CDR3 is TGTGCCAGCAGTTTGATTAGTCCCGGGACAGGGAACGGAAACACCATATATTTT. Translation: CASSLISPGTGNGNTIYF.

The chain employs TRBV19 and TRBJ2-1; TRBD2 might be the D (5 bases). V dropped 5 bases and J dropped 8 bases, with 10 bases sitting between them. This CDR3 is 12 amino acids long. The germline V gene encodes CDR1 LNHDA and CDR2 SQIVND (reference sequence). The CDR3 sequence: CASSHGGHEQFF. The CDR3 DNA sequence: TGTGCCAGTAGTCACGGAGGCCATGAGCAGTTCTTC.

The V and J genes are TRBV9 and TRBJ1-1; D possibly corresponds to TRBD1 (6 bases). Germline CDR1 and CDR2: SGDLS and YYNGEE. Trimming pared 4 bases from V and 7 bases from J, leaving 17 bases between. CDR3 length equals 14 residues. The CDR3 protein is CASSPGPQGSEAFF. The CDR3 coding sequence is TGTGCCAGCAGCCCCGGACCTCAGGGGAGTGAAGCTTTCTTT.

The J gene is TRBJ2-7, the V gene TRBV5-1; D is possibly TRBD2 (5 bases). The CDR3 contains 16 residues. The V end was cut by 0 bases, the J end by 4 bases, with 17 bases between. CDR1 and CDR2 from the germline V gene are SGHRS and YFSETQ. The CDR3 bases are TGCGCCAGCAGCTTGGGCGGCCGGGAAAGGTTGTACGAGCAGTACTTC. It specifies CASSLGGRERLYEQYF. Drawing the rest from reference TRBV5-1 and TRBJ2-7, the complete variable domain is KAGVTQTPRYLIKTRGQQVTLSCSPISGHRSVSWYQQTPGQGLQFLFEYFSETQRNKGNFPGRFSGRQFSNSRSEMNVSTLELGDSALYLCASSLGGRERLYEQYFGPGTRLTVT.

This clone was observed once. The chain joins TRBV4-2 to TRBJ2-1; 9 bases line up with TRBD2. This CDR3 is 15 amino acids long. J was trimmed by 8 bases and V by 2 bases; bases with no gene match: 7. The germline V gene encodes CDR1 LGHNA and CDR2 YNFKEQ. CDR3 sequence (DNA): TGTGCCAGCAGCCAATCGCGGGGGGGCCAGGATGAGCAGTTCTTC. Encoded protein: CASSQSRGGQDEQFF.

This clone appeared a single time. The chain couples TRBV28 to TRBJ1-6, with D tentatively TRBD1 (5 bases). CDR1 is MDHEN, CDR2 SYDVKM, per germline. Trimming stripped 4 bases from V and 0 bases from J, with 13 bases between. CDR3 length: 17 amino acids. The CDR3 protein is CASSSPGGSSYNSPLHF. In DNA, the CDR3 is TGTGCCAGCAGTTCCCCGGGGGGGAGCTCCTATAATTCACCCCTCCACTTT.

This clone occurred a few times. CDR3 loop: CASSEQGSEKLFF. The DNA of the CDR3 is TGCGCCAGCAGTGAACAGGGGAGTGAAAAACTGTTTTTT. The chain is built from TRBV10-1 and TRBJ1-4, with 7 bases aligning to TRBD1. The V gene's germline CDR1 is WNHNN and CDR2 SYGVQD (reference sequence). The CDR3 spans 13 residues. V trimming: 3 bases; J trimming: 7 bases; junction bases outside the gene matches: 2.

This clone was counted between two and nine times. This rearrangement joins TRBV7-3 to TRBJ2-3, with 7 bases that match TRBD2. The CDR3 consists of 14 residues. CDR1 and CDR2 from the germline V gene are SGHTA and FQGTGA. J lost 3 bases, V lost 0 bases, and 0 bases had no gene match. CDR3 DNA sequence: TGTGCCAGCAGCTTAACCGGGGGGACAGATACGCAGTATTTT. Translated: CASSLTGGTDTQYF.

J is TRBJ2-7 and V is TRBV7-9; possibly TRBD2 for D (6 bases). The CDR3 is 15 amino acids. Germline CDR1 is SEHNR and CDR2 is FQNEAQ (reference sequence). Trimming took 8 bases from V and 1 from J, leaving 18 bases between them. The CDR3 region has the DNA TGTGCCAGCGGCCTTGGAGAGCGGGCATCCTACGAGCAGTACTTC. It encodes CASGLGERASYEQYF.

The chain recombines TRBV5-6 with TRBJ1-1; perhaps TRBD1 as D (5 bases). Trimming removed 4 bases from V and 1 base from J, with 8 bases in between. This CDR3 is 13 amino acids long. Germline V gene sequence: CDR1 SGHDT, CDR2 YYEEEE. The CDR3 DNA sequence: TGTGCCAGCAGCCGGAGGGGGAACACTGAAGCTTTCTTT. This translates into CASSRRGNTEAFF.

The CDR3 region is CAISPGLARDEQFF. The DNA for the CDR3 is TGTGCCATCAGCCCGGGACTAGCGCGGGATGAGCAGTTCTTC. The chain employs TRBV10-3 and TRBJ2-1; 10 positions match TRBD2. The germline CDR1 and CDR2 sequences are ENHRY and SYGVKD. After removal of 6 bases from V and 8 bases from J, the junction contained 7 bases not matched to a gene. This CDR3 spans 14 amino acids.